One T cell receptor beta chain is described in this entry. Its antigen is not known. The data derive from a study of T cell responses to AZD1222 COVID-19 vaccine. Overall study findings and caveats: The CD4 TCRs associated with vaccination extended across spike and predominated at 160-218 and 743-854. Only a handful of individuals given AZD1222 were seropositive at baseline. In a largely white British group with more females than males, clonal diversity was possibly underestimated.

TCRdb's copy holds only in-frame clones and misses some; the assay was immunoSEQ multiplex PCR. The table has 150,000 or so clones, over 80% seen once; the top ten hold under 4%. The CDR3 runs 13 residues. Germline V gives CDR1 MDHEN, CDR2 SYDVKM. V lost 7 bases to trimming and J lost 3 bases, with 13 bases between them. The chain links TRBV28 to TRBJ2-7, with D unclear. The specimen was peripheral blood, collected 28 days after the second AZD1222 dose. The sequence was obtained from an adult who received the AZD1222 COVID-19 vaccine. DNA of the CDR3: TGTGCCAGCACCCCCGTCGATGTCTACGAGCAGTACTTC. Translating gives CASTPVDVYEQYF.